This entry is about one T cell receptor (beta chain). The antigen remains unidentified. At the DNA level, this CDR3 is encoded by other sequences in the same sample as well. This specimen belongs to a study of T cell responses to AZD1222 COVID-19 vaccine. Study-level results: Unmutated variant regions reportedly attract nearly half of all spike-specific TCRs. Only a handful of AZD1222 recipients, six or seven in all, had baseline seropositivity. The donors showed a predominance of white British ancestry and of females, with possible underestimation of clonal diversity. Spike as a whole was targeted by vaccine-associated CD4 TCRs, dominant at 160-218 and 743-854.

TCRdb's copy holds only in-frame clones and misses some; the assay was immunoSEQ multiplex PCR. The sample contains some 150,000 clones, roughly 85% of which appear only once. Germline CDR1 SGHRS, CDR2 YFSETQ. The CDR3 extends over 15 amino acids. The V end was cut by 3 bases, the J end by 2 bases, with 11 bases between. The receptor's source is an adult who received the MenACWY meningococcal vaccine as a control. The chain recombines TRBV5-1 with TRBJ2-2; TRBD1 or TRBD2 may be the D gene (6 bases each). Source: peripheral blood, taken 28 days after the second dose of the MenACWY control vaccine. The CDR3: CASSSRGVNTGELFF. The DNA for the CDR3 is TGCGCCAGCAGCTCTAGGGGGGTTAACACCGGGGAGCTGTTTTTT.